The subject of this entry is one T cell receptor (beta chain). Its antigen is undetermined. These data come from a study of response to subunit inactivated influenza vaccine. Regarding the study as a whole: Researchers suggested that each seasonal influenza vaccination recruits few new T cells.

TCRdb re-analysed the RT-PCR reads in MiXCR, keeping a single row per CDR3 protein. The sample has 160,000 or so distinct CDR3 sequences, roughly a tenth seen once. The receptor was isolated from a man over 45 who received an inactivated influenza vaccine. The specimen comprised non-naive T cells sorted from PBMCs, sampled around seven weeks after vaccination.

The CDR3 sequence is CSARGQGAPNQPQHF. The DNA of the CDR3 is TGCAGTGCTAGAGGACAGGGGGCCCCCAATCAGCCCCAGCATTTT. The rearrangement joins TRBV20-1 to TRBJ1-5, with 10 positions matching TRBD1. CDR3 length equals 15 residues. Trimming took 1 base from V and 3 from J; bases not matched to a gene: 3. Per the germline V gene, CDR1 is DFQATT and CDR2 is SNEGSKA (reference sequence).